One T cell receptor (beta chain) is described in this entry. Its antigen is undetermined. The data derive from a study of T cell responses to AZD1222 COVID-19 vaccine. Here immunoSEQ multiplex PCR was the method, and the copy in TCRdb shows in-frame clones only, minus some. The table includes under 150,000 clones, 75% to 95% detected once. Findings and caveats of the study: Seropositive status at baseline applied to only a handful of AZD1222 recipients. Donor demographics were predominantly white British with a female majority; clonal diversity may be underestimated.

The CDR3 extends over 13 amino acids. The V and J ends lost 5 bases and 4 bases respectively, with 9 bases between them. Per germline, CDR1 SEHNR and CDR2 FQNEAQ (reference sequence). The sequence was collected from an adult in good health. Sequences were derived from peripheral blood, sampled on day 0 of MenACWY control vaccination. The chain has TRBV7-9 and TRBJ1-3, with D uncertain. The CDR3, as DNA: TGTGCCAGCAGCCGTACACGGGGAAACACCATATATTTT. It encodes CASSRTRGNTIYF. The entire variable domain, with the rest obtained from reference TRBV7-9 and TRBJ1-3, is as follows: DTGVSQNPRHKITKRGQNVTFRCDPISEHNRLYWYRQTLGQGPEFLTYFQNEAQLEKSRLLSDRFSAERPKGSFSTLEIQRTEQGDSAMYLCASSRTRGNTIYFGEGSWLTVV.